The source of this TCR beta chain is a study of blood T cells in healthy people across ages. A J-beta primer mix and a sample-barcoded 5' primer were used in a second PCR of roughly 6 to 11 cycles. MiXCR was run by TCRdb on the 5' RACE reads, yielding one entry per CDR3 protein. The sample lists 710,000 or so distinct CDR3 sequences; approximately 29% were seen once. Study observations and caveats: Changes seen in expanded clonotypes were possibly confounded by donor CMV status left unknown. Observed TCR beta diversity showed a strong correlation with the percentage of naive T cells as measured by flow cytometry.

On this clonotype itself: Its target is unknown.

There were healthy Caucasian individuals from Russia, aged about 6 to 90, serving as donors. Isolated PBMCs totaled at least 6.5 million in each sample. Germline V gene data show CDR1 as LNHDA and CDR2 as SQIVND (reference sequence). This CDR3 contains 15 residues. The ends lost 7 bases at V and 4 bases at J; junction bases unmatched: 9. The sequenced material came from blood. This chain links TRBV19 with TRBJ2-1; 8 bases are shared with TRBD1. The receptor comes from a woman aged 80 or older in good health. Here the CDR3 reads CASNPRQGPYNEQFF. Written as DNA, the CDR3 is TGTGCCAGTAACCCCCGACAGGGGCCTTACAATGAGCAGTTCTTC.